These 30 T cell receptor beta chains originate from one sample sequenced in a study of tumor-infiltrating lymphocytes in primary liver carcinoma. Co-extraction of RNA and DNA was performed on about 18-30 mg of unsorted bulk tissue. Reverse transcription of about 500 ng total RNA with a constant-region primer produced TCR beta cDNA. Three nested multiplex PCR rounds, a slightly modified ARM-PCR method, built the TCR beta libraries. Investigators reported that the first two PCR rounds, at 10 cycles each, used TRBV1-TRBV30 forward primers with a C-beta reverse primer. From the multiplex PCR reads, TCRdb called clonotypes with MiXCR, one entry per CDR3 protein. Of under 200,000 distinct CDR3 sequences listed, around 85% are singletons. Material: tumor tissue from primary liver carcinoma. The receptors stem from a man aged 35 to 55 with primary liver carcinoma and hepatitis B virus infection.

Comment on this clonotype: A much larger clone differs from this one at a single base, so this may be a read error. The gene calls are TRBV5-1 and TRBJ2-1; TRBD2 might be the D (5 bases). From germline, CDR1 is SGHRS and CDR2 YFSETQ. This CDR3 spans 12 amino acids. Trimming cost V 4 bases and J 9 bases, with 11 bases left between them. The CDR3 protein is CASSPVGVEQFF. The CDR3 coding sequence is TGCGCCAGCAGCCCAGTGGGAGTTGAGCAGTTCTTC.

Here the CDR3 reads CSVPCVAGGGNYEQFF. The CDR3 DNA reads TGCAGCGTTCCCTGCGTGGCCGGGGGGGGAAATTATGAGCAGTTCTTC. The gene calls are TRBV29-1 and TRBJ2-1, with TRBD2 matching 8 bases. The trim removed 5 bases at V and 8 bases at J, leaving 17 bases unmatched. The germline gives CDR1 SQVTM, CDR2 ANQGSEA. This CDR3 spans 16 amino acids.

A word on this clonotype: An end of the junction differs from the germline gene, which may be a read error. V usage is TRBV6-1 and J usage is TRBJ2-5; D ambiguous. CDR1 is MNHNS, CDR2 SASEGT, per germline. This CDR3 region has 14 residues. CDR3 coding DNA: TGTGTCAGCTTCTATTATGGGCCCCAAGAGACCCAATACTTC. It specifies CVSFYYGPQETQYF.

This clonotype has a handful of counts. This sequence joins TRBV28 and TRBJ2-5; 10 nucleotides agree with TRBD2. The V segment lost 6 bases and the J segment 5 bases; nucleotides outside the gene matches: 12. Germline loops: CDR1 MDHEN, CDR2 SYDVKM. This CDR3 spans 16 amino acids. CDR3 in amino acids: CASSTYLAGEGETQYF. In DNA, the CDR3 is TGTGCCAGCAGCACTTACCTAGCGGGAGAGGGGGAGACCCAGTACTTC.

About this clonotype: A junction boundary mismatches the germline segment, possibly from a read error. This chain joins TRBV4-2 and TRBJ2-1; 8 positions match TRBD1. The CDR3 length is 16 residues. Germline V gene data show CDR1 as LGHNA and CDR2 as YNFKEQ. CDR3 region: CAGSRRTGSGVNEQFF. CDR3 in DNA: TGTGCCGGCAGCCGAAGGACAGGGTCAGGTGTCAATGAGCAGTTCTTC.

About this clonotype itself: As the CDR3 is not closed by the conserved phenylalanine or tryptophan, this likely results from a read error. The gene calls are TRBV30 and TRBJ2-3, with 7 nucleotides matching TRBD2. J was trimmed by 12 bases and V by 7 bases; bases with no gene match: 19. Per germline, CDR1 GTSNPN and CDR2 SVGIG (reference sequence). The CDR3 is 14 residues long. CDR3 sequence reads: CASGLTGGTDIQYL. The CDR3 nucleotides read TGTGCCTCCGGCCTCACGGGAGGCACAGATATACAGTATCTT.

A word on this clonotype: The conserved closing phenylalanine or tryptophan is absent in this CDR3, likely reflecting a read error. The chain uses TRBV29-1 and TRBJ1-4, with D possibly being TRBD1 (6 bases). The CDR3 spans 13 residues. Germline CDR1 SQVTM, CDR2 ANQGSEA. The CDR3 DNA is TGCGGCGTGGGGGGAGGGGGAGGAGAAAAACTGTTTTTG. Its protein product is CGVGGGGGEKLFL.

Notes on this clonotype: One end of the junction fails to match germline, which may point to a read error. This sequence joins TRBV6-5 and TRBJ1-1; a possible D gene is TRBD1 (5 bases). The CDR3 length is 14 residues. Germline values: CDR1 MNHEY, CDR2 SVGAGI. The CDR3 loop is CASSPSDSYTEAIF. For the CDR3, the DNA is TGTGCCAGCAGCCCCTCTGACAGTTACACTGAAGCTATCTTT.

With respect to this clonotype: This may arise from a read error, as a much more abundant clone is one base away. The chain recombines TRBV5-4 with TRBJ1-1; D gene uncertain. CDR1 and CDR2 (germline): SGHNT, YYREEE (reference sequence). The CDR3 contains 14 residues. Trimming stripped 4 bases from V and 0 bases from J, with 10 bases between. CDR3 sequence: CASSVPGLNTEAFF. The CDR3 nucleotides read TGTGCCAGCAGCGTTCCCGGGTTGAACACTGAAGCTTTCTTT.

Turning to this clonotype: The CDR3 carries no conserved terminal phenylalanine or tryptophan, so it likely arises from a read error. In nucleotides, the CDR3 is TGTGCCAGCAGTGGAGTGGGTCTGGCAACTAATGAAAAACTGTTTTTA. Encoded protein: CASSGVGLATNEKLFL. This chain connects TRBV6-1 to TRBJ1-4; D ambiguous. The V gene lost 4 bases and the J gene lost 0 bases, with 12 bases spanning the gap. The CDR3 runs 16 residues. Germline CDR1 reads MNHNS; CDR2 reads SASEGT.

A note on this clonotype: The germline gene is not matched at one end of the junction; a read error may be the cause. The chain is built from TRBV11-2 and TRBJ2-6; 8 positions agree with TRBD1. Germline lookup yields CDR1 SGHAT and CDR2 FQNNGV. This CDR3 is built from 21 residues. In DNA, the CDR3 is TGTGCCAGCAGCATGTGGAGAGACAGGGGCATTTCCCTCTCTGGGGCCAACGTCCTGGCTTTC. Encoded protein: CASSMWRDRGISLSGANVLAF.

As concerns this clonotype: A much larger clone sits a single nucleotide away, making a read error possible. The V call is TRBV7-9, the J call TRBJ1-5, with D maybe TRBD1 (6 bases). CDR1 and CDR2 (germline): SEHNR, FQNEAQ (reference sequence). The CDR3 extends over 14 amino acids. V lost 1 base and J lost 3, with 7 bases in between. CDR3 DNA: TGTGCCAGCAGCTTAGTGGGACACAATCAGCCCCAGCATTTT. It is translated as CASSLVGHNQPQHF.

A remark on this clonotype: It is likely a read error, because the conserved phenylalanine at the end of the CDR3 is missing. This chain links TRBV19 with TRBJ2-4; the match to TRBD1 covers 8 bases. V lost 9 bases, J lost 0 bases, and 10 bases stayed unmatched. This CDR3 contains 16 residues. From germline, CDR1 is LNHDA and CDR2 SQIVND (reference sequence). The CDR3 loop reads CASRPTGVGAKNIQYL. The CDR3 coding sequence is TGTGCCAGCCGCCCGACAGGGGTTGGAGCCAAAAACATTCAGTACTTA.

The chain uses TRBV29-1 and TRBJ2-1; D possibly corresponds to TRBD1 (6 bases). V lost 4 bases and J lost 7, with 11 bases in between. The CDR3 is 12 amino acids. Germline lookup yields CDR1 SQVTM and CDR2 ANQGSEA. CDR3 sequence reads: CSVGQRGNEQFF. DNA for the CDR3: TGCAGCGTTGGACAGAGGGGGAATGAGCAGTTCTTC.

The genes are TRBV29-1 and TRBJ2-5; D might be TRBD1 (5 bases). The germline V gene has CDR1 SQVTM and CDR2 ANQGSEA. Trimming left V 8 bases short and J 2 bases short, with 18 bases between. This CDR3 region has 14 residues. This CDR3 is CSFRTTWFQETQYF. The CDR3 DNA follows: TGCAGCTTTAGGACAACTTGGTTTCAAGAGACCCAGTACTTC.

As to this clonotype: With a much larger clone just one base away, this may be a read error. The conserved final phenylalanine or tryptophan is absent from the CDR3, which likely points to a read error. V gene TRBV7-8 combines with J gene TRBJ2-1; 10 positions agree with TRBD2. The CDR3 runs 16 residues. J was trimmed by 4 bases and V by 2 bases; bases with no gene match: 5. CDR1 and CDR2 from the germline V gene are SGHVS and FQNEAQ. CDR3: CASSLFVTSGYNEQFS. The DNA of the CDR3 is TGTGCCAGCAGCTTATTTGTGACTAGCGGGTACAATGAGCAGTTCTCC.

This clonotype was observed a handful of times. The germline gene is not matched at one end of the junction; a read error may be the cause. V usage is TRBV29-1 and J usage is TRBJ2-3, with D perhaps matching TRBD2 (5 bases). The CDR3 sequence is 15 residues long. The germline V gene has CDR1 SQVTM and CDR2 ANQGSEA. The CDR3 is CSVEGGAGITDMQYF. CDR3 bases: TGTAGCGTTGAGGGCGGTGCCGGCATCACAGATATGCAATATTTT.

Comments on this clonotype: The junction does not match germline at one end; this may be a read error. CDR3 sequence reads: CSVRDYAKNELFF. The CDR3, as DNA: TGCAGCGTTCGGGACTACGCAAAGAATGAGCTGTTCTTC. The chain carries TRBV29-1 and TRBJ2-1; the match to TRBD2 covers 7 bases. The CDR3 loop spans 13 amino acids. Germline V gene lookup returns CDR1 SQVTM and CDR2 ANQGSEA.

This chain uses TRBV11-2 with TRBJ2-1, with TRBD2 matching 11 bases. The ends lost 5 bases at V and 7 bases at J; junction bases unmatched: 7. The germline CDR1 and CDR2 sequences are SGHAT and FQNNGV. The CDR3 spans 15 residues. CDR3 amino acids: CASSPTSGVHNEQFF. Written as DNA, the CDR3 is TGTGCCAGCAGCCCGACTAGCGGGGTTCATAATGAGCAGTTCTTC.

V is TRBV5-6 and J is TRBJ2-3; no clear D gene. This CDR3 has 16 residues. V was clipped by 0 bases and J by 9 bases, with 20 bases between them. Germline V gives CDR1 SGHDT, CDR2 YYEEEE. The CDR3 here is CASSLEVARSIETQYF. DNA of the CDR3: TGTGCCAGCAGCTTGGAGGTAGCCCGATCCATAGAAACGCAGTATTTT.

There are a few counts of this clonotype. The chain joins TRBV28 to TRBJ2-1; D may be TRBD1 (6 bases). CDR1 is MDHEN and CDR2 is SYDVKM in the germline V gene. V lost 2 bases and J 2 bases, leaving 10 bases between the germline ends. The CDR3 has 15 residues. DNA for the CDR3: TGTGCCAGCAGTTTAGCAGGGGCCGCCTACAATGAGCAGTTCTTC. Its protein is CASSLAGAAYNEQFF.

Regarding this clonotype: Its ends do not fully match the called genes, so a read error is possible. The genes are TRBV11-1 and TRBJ2-4, with 9 bases identical to TRBD2. Germline-derived CDR1 and CDR2 are SGHAT and FQDESV (reference sequence). The CDR3 sequence is 17 residues long. CDR3 loop: CVSSFPGASGTKSIQYF. As DNA, the CDR3 is TGTGTCAGCAGTTTTCCCGGGGCTAGCGGGACCAAAAGCATTCAGTACTTC.

This chain links TRBV4-2 with TRBJ2-5, with 8 bases identical to TRBD2. This CDR3 region has 16 residues. The germline gives CDR1 LGHNA, CDR2 YNFKEQ. CDR3 nucleotides: TGTGTCAGGAGCCAAGCGTCTAGCGGGTTTCAAGAGACCCAGTACTTC. It codes for CVRSQASSGFQETQYF.

Notes on this clonotype: At one end the junction does not follow the germline gene, possibly because of a read error. This chain links TRBV4-1 with TRBJ1-5; D is unclear. The CDR3 is made up of 15 amino acids. Germline loops: CDR1 MGHRA, CDR2 YSYEKL. CDR3 amino acids: CANSQDAALAQPQHF. The CDR3 DNA is TGCGCCAACAGCCAAGATGCGGCCCTTGCCCAGCCCCAGCACTTT.

Worth noting for this clonotype: A much larger clone lies a single base off, so this may be a read error. This chain uses TRBV2 with TRBJ2-5, with D hard to call. The CDR3 has 10 residues. CDR1 is SNHLY and CDR2 is FYNNEI in the germline V gene. The CDR3 region has the DNA TGTGTCAGCAGTGAAGAGACCCAGTACTTC. Translation gives CVSSEETQYF.

This clonotype came up many times. This sequence joins TRBV5-1 and TRBJ1-2; 9 bases fit TRBD1. The CDR3 is 14 residues long. Per germline, CDR1 SGHRS and CDR2 YFSETQ. The ends lost 3 bases at V and 4 bases at J; junction bases unmatched: 4. CDR3 sequence reads: CASSSRQGGYGYTF. The CDR3 DNA reads as TGCGCCAGCAGCTCTCGACAGGGGGGCTATGGCTACACCTTC.

As for this clonotype: A junction end diverges from the germline sequence, so it may reflect a read error. The genes are TRBV12-3 or TRBV12-4 and TRBJ2-2; the D gene is possibly TRBD2 (5 bases). CDR3 length: 15 amino acids. DNA for the CDR3: TGTACCAGCAGTTTAGATCTGGAGCGCGGGGGGGAGCTGTTTTTT. This sequence encodes CTSSLDLERGGELFF.

The V gene is TRBV6-1, the J gene TRBJ2-1, with TRBD2 identical over 9 bases. The CDR3 contains 15 residues. Germline values: CDR1 MNHNS, CDR2 SASEGT. J was trimmed by 16 bases and V by 1 base; bases with no gene match: 14. CDR3 sequence reads: CASSEEAGGYDDHFF. The CDR3 DNA reads as TGTGCCAGCAGTGAAGAAGCGGGAGGATACGATGATCATTTCTTC.

On this clonotype itself: One base away lies a much larger clone, so this may be a sequencing read error. The chain links TRBV2 to TRBJ1-5; no definite D call. This CDR3 region has 12 residues. Germline V CDR1 and CDR2: SNHLY, FYNNEI. The CDR3 sequence: CASRYSNQSQHF. The CDR3 DNA reads TGTGCCAGCAGGTATAGCAATCAGTCCCAGCATTTT.

The chain is built from TRBV16 and TRBJ2-7; D might be TRBD1 (5 bases). The V end was cut by 0 bases, the J end by 3 bases, with 6 bases between. Germline CDR1 KGHSY, CDR2 FQNENV. CDR3 length equals 13 residues. In DNA, the CDR3 is TGTGCCAGCAGCCAATCAGGGGACTACGAGCAGTACTTC. This gives the protein CASSQSGDYEQYF.